This T cell receptor beta chain was profiled in a study of blood T cell repertoires in COVID-19. Study-wide context: The origin of the acute and convalescent COVID-19 samples was the United States, Italy and Spain. T cells, B-cell-depleted T cells, or PBMCs provided the cDNA or gDNA that served as material.

CDR3 length: 13 residues. Germline lookup yields CDR1 KGHSH and CDR2 LQKENI. Trimming removed 1 base from V and 5 bases from J, with 8 bases in between. Original methodology: Estimation of nucleated cell counts was performed using reference gene primer amplification. TCRdb's table, derived via immunoSEQ multiplex PCR, lists solely in-frame clones and lacks some. That table furnishes V, J and clone size, whereas the DNA furnished D and trimming. Counted here are a few hundred thousand clones, 86% occurring once; the ten biggest clones make up around 7.5%. This clone appeared a single time. Sample: peripheral blood. The chain is built from TRBV18 and TRBJ1-2, with D perhaps TRBD1 (6 bases). The clonotype was recovered from a woman aged 60-75 years with COVID-19, enrolled during active disease. DNA of the CDR3: TGTGCCAGCTCACCACAGGGGGGGTATGGCTACACCTTC. Translated, it gives CASSPQGGYGYTF.